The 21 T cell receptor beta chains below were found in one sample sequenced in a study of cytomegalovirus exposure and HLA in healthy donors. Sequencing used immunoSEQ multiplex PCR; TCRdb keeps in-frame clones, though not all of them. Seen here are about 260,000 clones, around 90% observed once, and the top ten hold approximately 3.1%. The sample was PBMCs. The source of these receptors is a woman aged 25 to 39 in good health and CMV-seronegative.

The DNA for the CDR3 is TGTGCCAGCAGTCTAAAAGGTGGGCGGACTAGCGGGAGCTCGTACGAGCAGTACTTC. This codes for CASSLKGGRTSGSSYEQYF. This chain uses TRBV27 with TRBJ2-7; TRBD2 matches at 13 bases. With 5 bases clipped from V and 4 bases from J, the junction kept 17 bases outside the gene matches. CDR1 is MNHEY and CDR2 is SMNVEV in the germline V gene (reference sequence). The CDR3 is made up of 19 amino acids.

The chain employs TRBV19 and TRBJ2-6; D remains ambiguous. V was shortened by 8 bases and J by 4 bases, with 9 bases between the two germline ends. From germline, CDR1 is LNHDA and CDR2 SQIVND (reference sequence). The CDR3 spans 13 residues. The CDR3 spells CASFNSGANVLTF. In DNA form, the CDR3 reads TGTGCCAGTTTTAATTCGGGGGCCAACGTCCTGACTTTC.

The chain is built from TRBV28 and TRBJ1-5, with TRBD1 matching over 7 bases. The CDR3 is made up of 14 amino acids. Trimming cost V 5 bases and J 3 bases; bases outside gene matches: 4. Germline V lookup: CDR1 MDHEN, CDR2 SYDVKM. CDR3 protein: CASSRDSFNQPQHF. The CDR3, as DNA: TGTGCCAGCAGTCGGGACAGTTTCAATCAGCCCCAGCATTTT.

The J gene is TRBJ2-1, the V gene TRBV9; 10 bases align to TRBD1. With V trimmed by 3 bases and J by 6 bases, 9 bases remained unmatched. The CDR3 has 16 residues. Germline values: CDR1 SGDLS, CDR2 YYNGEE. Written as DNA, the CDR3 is TGTGCCAGCAGCGACACCCCGGGACAGGGGAGCAATGAGCAGTTCTTC. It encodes CASSDTPGQGSNEQFF.

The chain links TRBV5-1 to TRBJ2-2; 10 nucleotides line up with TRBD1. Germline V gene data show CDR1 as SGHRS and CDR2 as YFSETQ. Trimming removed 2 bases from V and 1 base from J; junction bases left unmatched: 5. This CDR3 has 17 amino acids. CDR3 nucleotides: TGCGCCAGCAGCTTATCCGGGACAGGGGTGAACACCGGGGAGCTGTTTTTT. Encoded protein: CASSLSGTGVNTGELFF.

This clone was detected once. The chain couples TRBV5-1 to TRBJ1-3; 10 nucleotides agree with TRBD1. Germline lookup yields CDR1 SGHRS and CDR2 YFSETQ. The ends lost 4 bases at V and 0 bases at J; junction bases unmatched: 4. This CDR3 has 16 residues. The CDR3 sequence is CASSETGGPSGNTIYF. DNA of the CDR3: TGCGCCAGCAGCGAGACAGGGGGCCCCTCTGGAAACACCATATATTTT.

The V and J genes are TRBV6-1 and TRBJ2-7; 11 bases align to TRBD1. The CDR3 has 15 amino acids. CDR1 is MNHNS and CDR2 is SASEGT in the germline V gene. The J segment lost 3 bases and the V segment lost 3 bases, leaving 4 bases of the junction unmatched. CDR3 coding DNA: TGTGCCAGCAGTGAGCCCGGGACAGGGGGCTACGAGCAGTACTTC. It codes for CASSEPGTGGYEQYF.

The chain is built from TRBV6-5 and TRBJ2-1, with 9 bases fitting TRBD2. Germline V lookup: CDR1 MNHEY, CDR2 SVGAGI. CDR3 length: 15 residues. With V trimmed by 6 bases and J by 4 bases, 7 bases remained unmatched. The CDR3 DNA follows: TGTGCCAGCAGGTTTACTAGCGGGCCGTACAATGAGCAGTTCTTC. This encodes CASRFTSGPYNEQFF.

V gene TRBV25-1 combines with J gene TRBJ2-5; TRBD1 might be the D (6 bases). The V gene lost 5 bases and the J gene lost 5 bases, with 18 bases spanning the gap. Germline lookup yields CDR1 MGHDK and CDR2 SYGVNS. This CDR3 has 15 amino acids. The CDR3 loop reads CASSRVGGAWETQYF. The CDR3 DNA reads TGTGCCAGCAGTCGCGTTGGGGGCGCGTGGGAGACCCAGTACTTC. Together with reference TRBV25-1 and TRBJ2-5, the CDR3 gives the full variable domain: EADIYQTPRYLVIGTGKKITLECSQTMGHDKMYWYQQDPGMELHLIHYSYGVNSTEKGDLSSESTVSRIRTEHFPLTLESARPSHTSQYLCASSRVGGAWETQYFGPGTRLLVL.

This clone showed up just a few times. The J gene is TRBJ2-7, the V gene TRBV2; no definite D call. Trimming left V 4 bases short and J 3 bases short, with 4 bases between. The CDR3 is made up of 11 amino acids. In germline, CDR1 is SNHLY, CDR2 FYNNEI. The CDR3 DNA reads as TGTGCCAGCAGTGCAATCTACGAGCAGTACTTC. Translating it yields CASSAIYEQYF.

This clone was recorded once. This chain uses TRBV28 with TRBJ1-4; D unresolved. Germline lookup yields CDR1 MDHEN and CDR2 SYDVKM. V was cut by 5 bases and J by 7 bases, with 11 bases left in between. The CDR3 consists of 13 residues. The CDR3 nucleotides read TGTGCCAGCAGTCGCGACCACTCTGAAAAACTGTTTTTT. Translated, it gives CASSRDHSEKLFF.

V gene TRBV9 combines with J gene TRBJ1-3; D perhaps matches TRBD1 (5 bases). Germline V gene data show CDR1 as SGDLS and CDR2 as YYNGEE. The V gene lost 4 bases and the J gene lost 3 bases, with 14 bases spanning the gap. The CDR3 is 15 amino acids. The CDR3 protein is CASSPPGRVGNTIYF. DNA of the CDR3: TGTGCCAGCAGCCCTCCAGGGAGAGTTGGAAACACCATATATTTT. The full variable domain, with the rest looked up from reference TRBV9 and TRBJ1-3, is DSGVTQTPKHLITATGQRVTLRCSPRSGDLSVYWYQQSLDQGLQFLIQYYNGEERAKGNILERFSAQQFPDLHSELNLSSLELGDSALYFCASSPPGRVGNTIYFGEGSWLTVV.

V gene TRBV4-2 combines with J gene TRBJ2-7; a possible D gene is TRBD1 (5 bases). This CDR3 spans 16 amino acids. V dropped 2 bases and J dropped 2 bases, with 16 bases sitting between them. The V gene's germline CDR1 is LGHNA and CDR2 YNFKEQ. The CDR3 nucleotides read TGTGCCAGCAGCCAAACATCAGGGTTGATAACCTACGAGCAGTACTTC. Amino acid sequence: CASSQTSGLITYEQYF.

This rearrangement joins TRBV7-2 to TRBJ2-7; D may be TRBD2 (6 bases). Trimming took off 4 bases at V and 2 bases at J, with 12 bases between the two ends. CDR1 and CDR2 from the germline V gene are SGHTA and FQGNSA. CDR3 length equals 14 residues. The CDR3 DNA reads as TGTGCCAGCAGCTCCCGGGACTTCCCCTACGAGCAGTACTTC. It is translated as CASSSRDFPYEQYF.

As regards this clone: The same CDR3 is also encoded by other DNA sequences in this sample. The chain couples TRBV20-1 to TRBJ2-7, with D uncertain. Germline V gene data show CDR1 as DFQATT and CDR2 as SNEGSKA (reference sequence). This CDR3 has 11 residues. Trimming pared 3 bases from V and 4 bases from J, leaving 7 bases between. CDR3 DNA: TGCAGTGCTAGGGAAGGTTACGAGCAGTACTTC. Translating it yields CSAREGYEQYF.

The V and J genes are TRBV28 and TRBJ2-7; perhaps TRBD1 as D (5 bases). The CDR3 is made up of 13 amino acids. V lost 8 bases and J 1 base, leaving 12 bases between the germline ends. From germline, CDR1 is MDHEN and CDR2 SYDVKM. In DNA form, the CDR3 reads TGTGCCAGCCATCTTAAGGGGTCCTACGAGCAGTACTTC. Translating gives CASHLKGSYEQYF.

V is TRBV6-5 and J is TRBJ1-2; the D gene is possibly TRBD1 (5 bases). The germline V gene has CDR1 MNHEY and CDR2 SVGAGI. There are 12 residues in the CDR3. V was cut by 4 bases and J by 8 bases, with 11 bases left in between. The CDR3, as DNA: TGTGCCAGCAGTTCAGGGAGGGAAGGCTACACCTTC. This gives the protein CASSSGREGYTF.

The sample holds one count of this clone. In DNA, the CDR3 is TGTGCCAGCACCTCGGGACTTTTCCAGTACTTC. Translation gives CASTSGLFQYF. The genes are TRBV28 and TRBJ2-5; a weak D match, TRBD2 (6 bases). CDR1 and CDR2 from the germline V gene are MDHEN and SYDVKM. The V end was cut by 7 bases, the J end by 10 bases, with 13 bases between. This CDR3 comprises 11 residues. Filled out from reference TRBV28 and TRBJ2-5, the complete variable domain reads DVKVTQSSRYLVKRTGEKVFLECVQDMDHENMFWYRQDPGLGLRLIYFSYDVKMKEKGDIPEGYSVSREKKERFSLILESASTNQTSMYLCASTSGLFQYFGPGTRLLVL.

The CDR3 DNA reads TGCGCCAGCTACAAAGACAGGGCTTCGAACACCGGGGAGCTGTTTTTT. Its translation: CASYKDRASNTGELFF. V is TRBV10-2 and J is TRBJ2-2; 7 nucleotides align to TRBD1. V lost 8 bases to trimming and J lost 0 bases; unmatched junction nucleotides: 9. CDR1 is WSHSY and CDR2 is SAAADI in the germline V gene. The CDR3 consists of 16 residues.

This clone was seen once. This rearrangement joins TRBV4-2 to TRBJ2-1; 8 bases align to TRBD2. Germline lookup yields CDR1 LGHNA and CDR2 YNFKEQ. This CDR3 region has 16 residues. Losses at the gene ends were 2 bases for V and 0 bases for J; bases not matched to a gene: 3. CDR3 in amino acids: CASSQPSGSSYNEQFF. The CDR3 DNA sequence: TGTGCCAGCAGCCAACCAAGCGGGAGCTCCTACAATGAGCAGTTCTTC.

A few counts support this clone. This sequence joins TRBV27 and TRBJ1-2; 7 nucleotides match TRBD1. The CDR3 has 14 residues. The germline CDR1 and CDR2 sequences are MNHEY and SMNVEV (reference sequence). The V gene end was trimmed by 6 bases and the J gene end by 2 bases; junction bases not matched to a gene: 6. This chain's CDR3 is CASRPGQANYGYTF. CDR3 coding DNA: TGTGCCAGCAGGCCCGGACAGGCCAACTATGGCTACACCTTC.